The present T cell receptor (beta chain) was sequenced within a study of vaccination effects on CD4 cells after COVID-19. Clones were read by immunoSEQ multiplex PCR, and TCRdb kept only the in-frame ones, dropping some. This table holds fewer than 60,000 clones, more than 65% found once. Antigen-specific CD4+ T cells were expanded (with viral peptide pools) by the ViraFEST assay ahead of sequencing. A roughly 11-day culture period preceded the isolation of CD4+ T cells. Confirmation by PCR established that the person had SARS-CoV-2 infection between March and December 2020. Researchers reported culturing two million PBMC in each well, adding roughly 10 IU/ml IL-2 and 10 ug/ml peptides. Negative control cultures received an HIV-1 Nef peptide pool. Half-medium exchanges with IL-2 medium took place on days 3 and 7. Comments on this clone: What it binds is unknown.

The length of the CDR3 is 13 residues. Germline CDR1 SGHTA, CDR2 FQGTGA. V lost 5 bases to trimming and J lost 3 bases; unmatched junction nucleotides: 4. The V call is TRBV7-3, the J call TRBJ2-7, with TRBD2 identical over 7 bases. This receptor was obtained from a human donor who had a prior SARS-CoV-2 infection. This specimen consisted of CD4+ T cells from PBMCs cultured with HIV peptides, obtained before COVID-19 vaccination. Specified subset: HIV-1 Nef peptide pool negative control/reference culture. The CDR3 sequence: CASSLRGGYEQYF. CDR3 in DNA: TGTGCCAGCAGCCTTCGCGGGGGCTACGAGCAGTACTTC.